A selection of T cell receptor beta chains follows, all from one sample in a study of OX40 agonist ivuxolimab in advanced cancers. TCRdb's copy holds only in-frame clones and misses some; the assay was immunoSEQ multiplex PCR. The top ten clones hold 3% to 3.5% of a sample with about 60,000 clones, about 83% of them seen once. The source material was CD4+ or CD8+ T cells sorted from blood, sampled in a trial of the OX40 agonist ivuxolimab. The source is an adult with an advanced solid tumor such as melanoma, head and neck, liver or kidney cancer. Both conserved end residues are part of each CDR3. The D gene is left open where the match is weak. A row's size may be missing; if present it is once, few, many or a size class.

-	TRBD1	TRBV5-1	TRBJ2-1	CASSRGQGLNNEQFF	TGCGCCAGCAGCCGGGGACAGGGACTCAACAATGAGCAGTTCTTC
-	TRBD2	TRBV9	TRBJ2-1	CASSVAASGGWGEQFF	TGTGCCAGCAGCGTAGCGGCTAGCGGGGGTTGGGGTGAGCAGTTCTTC
-	-	TRBV2	TRBJ1-5	CASSAVADYQPQHF	TGTGCCAGCAGTGCGGTGGCAGACTATCAGCCCCAGCATTTT
-	TRBD2	TRBV6-1	TRBJ2-1	CASSRGGLLEQFF	TGTGCCAGCAGTCGGGGGGGTCTTCTTGAGCAGTTCTTC
-	-	TRBV5-1	TRBJ1-4	CASSLQFTEKLFF	TGCGCCAGCAGCTTACAGTTTACTGAAAAACTGTTTTTT
-	TRBD1	TRBV5-1	TRBJ1-5	CASSPGQGGQPQHF	TGCGCCAGCAGCCCGGGACAGGGCGGTCAGCCCCAGCATTTT
-	-	TRBV18	TRBJ2-5	CASSPGPYQETQYF	TGTGCCAGCTCACCAGGGCCGTACCAAGAGACCCAGTACTTC
-	-	TRBV9	TRBJ1-3	CASSAEPRTALGNTIYF	TGTGCCAGCAGCGCCGAACCCCGGACAGCTCTTGGAAACACCATATATTTT
-	TRBD2	TRBV6-1	TRBJ2-7	CASSDRTSGSYEQYF	TGTGCCAGCAGTGACCGGACTAGCGGGAGTTACGAGCAGTACTTC
-	-	TRBV18	TRBJ2-2	CASSTATNTGELFF	TGTGCCAGCTCAACCGCGACGAACACCGGGGAGCTGTTTTTT
few	-	TRBV6-6	TRBJ2-1	CASSYGIYRFF	TGTGCCAGCAGTTACGGAATTTATCGGTTCTTC
-	TRBD2	TRBV28	TRBJ2-3	CASGTSGFTDTQYF	TGTGCGAGCGGGACTAGCGGATTCACAGATACGCAGTATTTT
-	-	TRBV6-5	TRBJ1-5	CASSPWTGNQPQHF	TGTGCCAGCAGCCCCTGGACCGGCAATCAGCCCCAGCATTTT
-	-	TRBV11-2	TRBJ1-3	CASSQRGSGNTIYF	TGTGCCAGCAGCCAAAGGGGCTCTGGAAACACCATATATTTT
-	-	TRBV30	TRBJ1-2	CAWSEQGGYGYTF	TGTGCCTGGAGCGAACAGGGCGGGTATGGCTACACCTTC
-	TRBD1	TRBV7-2	TRBJ1-4	CASRGGQNEKLFF	TGTGCCAGCAGGGGGGGACAGAATGAAAAACTGTTTTTT
-	-	TRBV19	TRBJ1-2	CASSTGILYGYTF	TGTGCCAGTAGTACGGGGATCCTCTATGGCTACACCTTC
-	-	TRBV19	TRBJ1-1	CASTNRPGDTEAFF	TGTGCCAGTACCAACCGTCCGGGGGACACTGAAGCTTTCTTT
few	TRBD2	TRBV6-5	TRBJ2-7	CASSSPGSGSSYEQYF	TGTGCCAGCAGTTCACCCGGTAGCGGGAGCTCCTACGAGCAGTACTTC
once	TRBD2	TRBV19	TRBJ2-1	CASSLPGLAGRMSEQFF	TGTGCCAGTAGTCTGCCAGGTCTAGCGGGGAGAATGAGTGAGCAGTTCTTC
-	-	TRBV28	TRBJ2-2	CASSLGSYTGELFF	TGTGCCAGCAGTTTGGGCAGTTATACCGGGGAGCTGTTTTTT
-	-	TRBV20-1	TRBJ1-2	CSAGDGYGYTF	TGCAGTGCCGGCGACGGCTATGGCTACACCTTC
-	-	TRBV5-4	TRBJ2-1	CASSLLHSQDEFF	TGTGCCAGCAGCTTGTTGCACAGCCAAGATGAGTTCTTC
-	TRBD1	TRBV7-2	TRBJ1-1	CASRFTGQGGTEAFF	TGTGCCAGCAGATTTACGGGACAGGGGGGGACTGAAGCTTTCTTT
once	TRBD1	TRBV11-3	TRBJ2-7	CASSRGLVYEQYF	TGTGCCAGCAGCAGGGGGCTTGTCTACGAGCAGTACTTC
-	-	TRBV7-2	TRBJ2-3	CASSLRDTQYF	TGTGCCAGCAGCTTAAGAGATACGCAGTATTTT
-	-	TRBV21-1	TRBJ2-1	CASSKRGPGTSAYNEQFF	TGTGCCAGCAGCAAAAGGGGGCCCGGGACTAGCGCCTACAATGAGCAGTTCTTC
once	TRBD2	TRBV5-1	TRBJ2-3	CASSLGELAEWGADTQYF	TGCGCCAGCAGCTTAGGCGAACTAGCGGAGTGGGGCGCAGATACGCAGTATTTT
-	-	TRBV7-2	TRBJ1-2	CASSLAGGAYYGYTF	TGTGCCAGCAGCTTAGCGGGGGGCGCTTACTATGGCTACACCTTC
-	-	TRBV5-1	TRBJ2-7	CASSIGQIEYEQYF	TGCGCCAGCAGCATTGGACAGATCGAGTACGAGCAGTACTTC
-	-	TRBV4-2	TRBJ1-2	CASSQDLRTHGYTF	TGTGCCAGCAGCCAAGACTTGCGGACCCATGGCTACACCTTC
-	-	TRBV7-9	TRBJ2-5	CASSFAETQYF	TGTGCCAGCAGCTTCGCAGAGACCCAGTACTTC
-	-	TRBV29-1	TRBJ1-2	CSVGWGEGGYTF	TGCAGCGTTGGTTGGGGAGAAGGAGGCTACACCTTC
-	-	TRBV12-5	TRBJ1-1	CASGLSPLGLGNTEAFF	TGTGCTAGTGGTTTGTCCCCCTTGGGGTTGGGGAACACTGAAGCTTTCTTT
-	TRBD2	TRBV7-6	TRBJ2-1	CASSLGSGKQFF	TGTGCCAGCAGCTTAGGGAGCGGGAAGCAGTTCTTC
-	TRBD1	TRBV6-1	TRBJ2-5	CASTGQAQETQYF	TGTGCCAGCACCGGACAGGCTCAAGAGACCCAGTACTTC
-	-	TRBV4-2	TRBJ1-1	CASSRGGEAFF	TGTGCCAGCAGCAGGGGAGGTGAAGCTTTCTTT
-	TRBD2	TRBV10-3	TRBJ2-1	CAILGREGRVDEQFF	TGTGCCATCCTGGGGCGGGAGGGCCGCGTAGATGAGCAGTTCTTC
-	-	TRBV5-1	TRBJ2-5	CASSPDGVGTQYF	TGCGCCAGCAGCCCCGACGGCGTAGGGACCCAGTACTTC
-	TRBD2	TRBV6-4	TRBJ2-1	CASKVRGRWHEQFF	TGTGCCAGCAAGGTGCGCGGGAGATGGCATGAGCAGTTCTTC
-	TRBD1	TRBV7-3	TRBJ2-7	CASSVSGTGDYEQYF	TGTGCCAGCAGCGTCTCCGGGACAGGGGACTACGAGCAGTACTTC
-	-	TRBV6-5	TRBJ2-1	CASSSRGASSYNEQFF	TGTGCCAGCAGTTCCAGGGGCGCAAGCTCCTACAATGAGCAGTTCTTC
-	-	TRBV2	TRBJ1-4	CASAWGSTNEKLFF	TGTGCCAGCGCTTGGGGATCAACTAATGAAAAACTGTTTTTT
-	TRBD2	TRBV5-5	TRBJ2-1	CASSPLGGTYNEQFF	TGTGCCAGCAGCCCACTCGGGGGGACCTACAATGAGCAGTTCTTC
few	TRBD1	TRBV28	TRBJ1-2	CASSSLGQGLYTF	TGTGCCAGCAGTTCCCTGGGACAGGGCCTCTACACCTTC
-	TRBD2	TRBV28	TRBJ2-4	CASTSGRGIQYF	TGTGCTTCGACAAGCGGGAGGGGGATTCAGTACTTC
-	-	TRBV4-2	TRBJ2-1	CASSQESGSNEQFF	TGTGCCAGCAGCCAAGAGTCCGGGAGTAACGAGCAGTTCTTC
-	TRBD1	TRBV2	TRBJ2-2	CASSRDRVHTGELFF	TGTGCCAGCAGTAGGGACAGGGTTCACACCGGGGAGCTGTTTTTT
-	-	TRBV7-9	TRBJ1-2	CASSLGLGGIYGYTF	TGTGCCAGCAGCTTAGGGCTCGGAGGGATCTATGGCTACACCTTC
-	TRBD2	TRBV14	TRBJ2-6	CASSLQGRVLRSGANVLTF	TGTGCCAGCAGCCTCCAAGGGAGGGTATTGCGCTCTGGGGCCAACGTCCTGACTTTC
-	TRBD1	TRBV2	TRBJ1-5	CASSDRGGYQPQHF	TGTGCCAGCAGTGATCGAGGGGGCTATCAGCCCCAGCATTTT
-	-	TRBV6-5	TRBJ2-2	CASSRIENTGELFF	TGTGCCAGCAGTCGGATAGAAAACACCGGGGAGCTGTTTTTT
-	-	TRBV19	TRBJ1-2	CASSIQAHYGYTF	TGTGCCAGTAGTATCCAGGCCCACTATGGCTACACCTTC